The next 2 T cell receptor beta chains were all read from a single sample in a study of T cell responses to AZD1222 COVID-19 vaccine. Clones were sequenced by immunoSEQ multiplex PCR, and TCRdb holds only the in-frame ones, with some missing. Counted here are 150,000 to 200,000 clones, 70% to 90% occurring once; the ten biggest clones make up 1.6%. The sequencing used peripheral blood, collected on day 0 of AZD1222 vaccination. All receptors derive from an adult in good health.

In its sample, this clone was seen a few times. The chain uses TRBV3-1 (or the pseudogene TRBV3-2) and TRBJ1-1; TRBD1 is a possible D gene (6 bases). Looked up from germline, CDR1 is LGHDT and CDR2 is YNNKEL (reference sequence). The CDR3 has 15 residues. Trimming pared 0 bases from V and 3 bases from J, leaving 11 bases between. The CDR3 DNA reads TGTGCCAGCAGCCAAGATAGGGGGAGTTACACTGAAGCTTTCTTT. This sequence encodes CASSQDRGSYTEAFF.

This clone was seen a few times. J is TRBJ1-5 and V is TRBV21-1; the DNA was not compared with TRBD1, the D call given in the table. TRBV21-1 is a listed pseudogene. The CDR3 runs to 16 residues. The CDR3 DNA reads as TGTGCCAGCAGCAACGTGGGACAGGATAGCAATCAGCCCCAGCATTTT. Translation gives CASSNVGQDSNQPQHF.